A single sample is the source of the 27 T cell receptor beta chains below, sequenced in a study of shared clonotypes between healthy human individuals. Using immunoSEQ multiplex PCR, the repertoire was profiled, and TCRdb retains in-frame clones only, with some absent. The table shows about 2.4 million clones, with roughly 93% occurring only once. The material sequenced was naive CD4+ T cells from PBMCs. Subset noted: CD45RA+ positively selected. Receptors were obtained from a man younger than 35 in good health. Some clones in this sample may be carry-over from other donors' samples.

V usage is TRBV5-1 and J usage is TRBJ2-2; 11 nucleotides match TRBD2. The junction had 4 bases not matched to a gene; V was cut back by 5 bases and J by 1 base. This CDR3 has 16 amino acids. Germline CDR1 reads SGHRS; CDR2 reads YFSETQ. The CDR3 spells CASRTGTSGNTGELFF. As DNA, the CDR3 is TGCGCCAGCAGGACCGGGACTAGCGGGAACACCGGGGAGCTGTTTTTT.

The rearrangement uses TRBV7-9 and TRBJ2-1; no firm D call. This CDR3 region has 12 residues. Germline V gene sequence: CDR1 SEHNR, CDR2 FQNEAQ (reference sequence). V was clipped by 5 bases and J by 7 bases, with 9 bases between them. This CDR3 reads CASSKAPNEQFF. The CDR3 DNA follows: TGTGCCAGCAGCAAGGCCCCTAATGAGCAGTTCTTC.

Comment on this clone: Within the sample, other DNA sequences also encode this same CDR3. The DNA of the CDR3 is TGTGCCAGCAGCTTCGGGGCAGCAACTAATGAAAAACTGTTTTTT. Residues: CASSFGAATNEKLFF. This sequence joins TRBV5-4 and TRBJ1-4; TRBD1 might be the D (5 bases). V dropped 2 bases and J dropped 0 bases, with 8 bases sitting between them. Germline-derived CDR1 and CDR2 are SGHNT and YYREEE (reference sequence). The CDR3 spans 15 residues.

The table lists this clone with a count of one. The chain carries TRBV7-8 and TRBJ1-4; TRBD1 agrees at 8 bases. Germline V gene data show CDR1 as SGHVS and CDR2 as FQNEAQ. The V and J ends lost 1 base and 6 bases, in that order; junction bases with no gene match: 4. The CDR3 loop spans 15 amino acids. The CDR3 spells CASSLGTGGYEKLFF. The CDR3 region has the DNA TGTGCCAGCAGCTTAGGCACAGGGGGGTATGAAAAACTGTTTTTT.

As to this clone: The identical CDR3 is also encoded by other nucleotide sequences in the sample. The chain joins TRBV5-1 to TRBJ2-7; D remains unclear. Looked up from germline, CDR1 is SGHRS and CDR2 is YFSETQ. V was cut by 2 bases and J by 3 bases, with 15 bases left in between. The length of the CDR3 is 15 residues. The CDR3 sequence is CASSLVVGSGYEQYF. CDR3 sequence (DNA): TGCGCCAGCAGCTTAGTCGTCGGCAGTGGCTACGAGCAGTACTTC.

J is TRBJ2-2 and V is TRBV27; 9 bases line up with TRBD1. CDR1 and CDR2 from the germline V gene are MNHEY and SMNVEV (reference sequence). The CDR3 contains 15 residues. J gave up 4 bases and V 6 bases, and 6 bases lay outside the gene matches. The CDR3 DNA follows: TGTGCCAGCAGATGGACAGGGGCGGCCACCGGGGAGCTGTTTTTT. This gives the protein CASRWTGAATGELFF.

The CDR3 loop reads CASSLTGGGISTDTQYF. The DNA of the CDR3 is TGTGCCAGCAGCTTGACAGGGGGCGGAATCAGCACAGATACGCAGTATTTT. The rearrangement joins TRBV13 to TRBJ2-3; 10 nucleotides line up with TRBD1. The CDR3 extends over 17 amino acids. The V gene's germline CDR1 is PRHDT and CDR2 FYEKMQ (reference sequence). V lost 3 bases to trimming and J lost 0 bases; unmatched junction nucleotides: 6.

V is TRBV11-3 and J is TRBJ2-7, with D maybe TRBD2 (6 bases). The CDR3 extends over 13 amino acids. Per germline, CDR1 SGHNT and CDR2 YENEEA. V lost 5 bases and J 0 bases, leaving 8 bases between the germline ends. CDR3 region: CASSRGTSYEQYF. In DNA form, the CDR3 reads TGTGCCAGCAGCCGGGGGACCTCCTACGAGCAGTACTTC.

The chain employs TRBV29-1 and TRBJ2-5; 10 nucleotides agree with TRBD1. V lost 7 bases to trimming and J lost 3 bases; unmatched junction nucleotides: 8. Germline V lookup: CDR1 SQVTM, CDR2 ANQGSEA. The CDR3 is 14 residues long. CDR3 DNA sequence: TGCAGCGCCCTACCGGGACAGGGGAAAGAGACCCAGTACTTC. This encodes CSALPGQGKETQYF.

The DNA for the CDR3 is TGTGCCAGCAGTTCAAAGACCCAGTACTTC. This encodes CASSSKTQYF. The chain links TRBV28 to TRBJ2-5; D call uncertain. Between the trimmed V and J ends, which lost 4 bases and 6 bases, there was a span of 3 bases. This CDR3 contains 10 residues. Per germline, CDR1 MDHEN and CDR2 SYDVKM.

The gene calls are TRBV19 and TRBJ2-5; D might be TRBD2 (7 bases). Germline-derived CDR1 and CDR2 are LNHDA and SQIVND (reference sequence). The ends were cut back, 9 bases at V and 7 bases at J, with 18 bases in the middle. The CDR3 length is 13 residues. The CDR3 region is CASRGGAPPTQYF. The CDR3 region has the DNA TGTGCCAGCCGTGGGGGGGCACCACCGACCCAGTACTTC.

The V gene is TRBV19, the J gene TRBJ2-1, with D maybe TRBD1 (6 bases). Germline V gene data show CDR1 as LNHDA and CDR2 as SQIVND (reference sequence). The CDR3 contains 14 residues. Trimming removed 5 bases from V and 2 bases from J, with 10 bases in between. CDR3 sequence (DNA): TGTGCCAGTAGTTCCAGGGGACCCTACAATGAGCAGTTCTTC. Translation: CASSSRGPYNEQFF.

J is TRBJ2-3 and V is TRBV11-2, with no clear D. V gave up 5 bases and J gave up 0 bases, with 12 bases separating them. This CDR3 spans 15 amino acids. From germline, CDR1 is SGHAT and CDR2 FQNNGV. The CDR3 DNA sequence: TGTGCCAGCAGCCCCCCCGACGCCAGCACAGATACGCAGTATTTT. It encodes CASSPPDASTDTQYF.

The chain uses TRBV30 and TRBJ2-5, with 11 bases lining up with TRBD2. With 4 bases clipped from V and 3 bases from J, the junction kept 4 bases outside the gene matches. CDR1 GTSNPN and CDR2 SVGIG come from the germline V gene (reference sequence). The CDR3 is 14 residues long. CDR3 protein: CAWTPGLAEETQYF. The CDR3 nucleotides are TGTGCCTGGACGCCGGGACTAGCGGAAGAGACCCAGTACTTC.

This rearrangement joins TRBV18 to TRBJ2-5; either TRBD1 or TRBD2 may fit D (5 bases each). Germline V lookup: CDR1 KGHSH, CDR2 LQKENI. CDR3 length equals 14 residues. Trimming left V 3 bases short and J 2 bases short, with 10 bases between. CDR3 coding DNA: TGTGCCAGCTCACCGGGGGTGGGGCAAGAGACCCAGTACTTC. Translated: CASSPGVGQETQYF.

For this clone: The same CDR3 is also encoded by other DNA sequences in this sample. CDR3 region: CASSRAGNTIYF. The CDR3 DNA reads TGTGCCAGCAGCAGGGCTGGAAACACCATATATTTT. The chain has TRBV9 and TRBJ1-3; no clear D. The CDR3 totals 12 residues. Per germline, CDR1 SGDLS and CDR2 YYNGEE. The V end lost 4 bases, the J end lost 2 bases, and 4 bases lay between the germline ends.

The genes are TRBV7-9 and TRBJ2-5; D is unclear. Trimming left V 1 base short and J 1 base short, with 22 bases between. Germline-derived CDR1 and CDR2 are SEHNR and FQNEAQ (reference sequence). The CDR3 consists of 19 residues. The CDR3 bases are TGTGCCAGCAGCTTAGGAATGGCGTCGCCAAGGGATCCCCAAGAGACCCAGTACTTC. Its protein is CASSLGMASPRDPQETQYF.

The chain links TRBV7-2 to TRBJ1-4, with D maybe TRBD1 (5 bases). The CDR3 is made up of 14 amino acids. The germline V and J ends were trimmed by 5 bases and 6 bases, with 13 bases remaining between them. The germline V gene has CDR1 SGHTA and CDR2 FQGNSA. The CDR3 here is CASSPPGLHEKLFF. For the CDR3, the DNA is TGTGCCAGCAGCCCGCCGGGACTTCATGAAAAACTGTTTTTT.

This chain links TRBV5-1 with TRBJ2-2; tentative D call: TRBD1 (6 bases). The CDR3 spans 16 residues. The germline V and J ends were trimmed by 4 bases and 4 bases, with 17 bases remaining between them. Germline V gives CDR1 SGHRS, CDR2 YFSETQ. DNA for the CDR3: TGCGCCAGCAGCCAGACGACAGGCTTCGGCACCGGGGAGCTGTTTTTT. Translation gives CASSQTTGFGTGELFF.

This clone came up a few times. The V call is TRBV2, the J call TRBJ2-1; D gene ambiguous. Germline V gene lookup returns CDR1 SNHLY and CDR2 FYNNEI. Trimming took off 1 base at V and 6 bases at J, with 19 bases between the two ends. The CDR3 extends over 17 amino acids. The CDR3 sequence: CASSEVEWNEVSNEQFF. The CDR3 DNA is TGTGCCAGCAGTGAAGTGGAATGGAATGAGGTTAGCAATGAGCAGTTCTTC.

The V call is TRBV5-1, the J call TRBJ2-5; TRBD2 aligns across 9 bases. CDR3 length: 16 amino acids. After removal of 1 base from V and 4 bases from J, the junction contained 8 bases not matched to a gene. Germline V lookup: CDR1 SGHRS, CDR2 YFSETQ. For the CDR3, the DNA is TGCGCCAGCAGCTTGTTCGGTGCGGGAGGGCCAGAGACCCAGTACTTC. Its translation is CASSLFGAGGPETQYF.

The chain links TRBV18 to TRBJ2-7; 9 bases agree with TRBD2. Germline assignment: CDR1 KGHSH and CDR2 LQKENI. The CDR3 contains 14 residues. The ends lost 4 bases at V and 2 bases at J; junction bases unmatched: 3. The CDR3 sequence: CASSRASGTYEQYF. The CDR3 bases are TGTGCCAGCTCACGGGCTAGCGGGACCTACGAGCAGTACTTC.

This clone was observed once. CDR3 nucleotide sequence: TGTGCCAGCAGTCTCACCTTCACCGGGGAGCTGTTTTTT. Protein product: CASSLTFTGELFF. This chain joins TRBV7-3 and TRBJ2-2; D not resolved. The germline V gene has CDR1 SGHTA and CDR2 FQGTGA. The CDR3 length is 13 residues. V was clipped by 6 bases and J by 4 bases, with 9 bases between them.

The V gene is TRBV9, the J gene TRBJ2-7; 12 bases map to TRBD1. The junction had 10 bases not matched to a gene; V was cut back by 4 bases and J by 5 bases. CDR1 SGDLS and CDR2 YYNGEE come from the germline V gene. This CDR3 comprises 16 residues. In nucleotides, the CDR3 is TGTGCCAGCAGCCCACATGGGACAGGGGGCGCGGACGAGCAGTACTTC. This encodes CASSPHGTGGADEQYF.

The chain couples TRBV30 to TRBJ1-1; D gene ambiguous. This CDR3 region has 14 residues. V lost 2 bases and J lost 0, with 10 bases in between. Germline V gives CDR1 GTSNPN, CDR2 SVGIG (reference sequence). The CDR3 DNA reads as TGTGCCTGGAGTTTTGAACCCATGAACACTGAAGCTTTCTTT. Translating gives CAWSFEPMNTEAFF. Full variable domain (outside the CDR3, taken from reference TRBV30 and TRBJ1-1): SQTIHQWPATLVQPVGSPLSLECTVEGTSNPNLYWYRQAAGRGLQLLFYSVGIGQISSEVPQNLSASRPQDRQFILSSKKLLLSDSGFYLCAWSFEPMNTEAFFGQGTRLTVV.

This chain uses TRBV10-3 with TRBJ2-2; D gene uncertain. Deletions cut 4 bases from V and 9 bases from J, with 6 bases between. This CDR3 spans 11 amino acids. The germline CDR1 and CDR2 sequences are ENHRY and SYGVKD. The CDR3, as DNA: TGTGCCATCAGTGGGACCCGGGAGCTGTTTTTT. The encoded protein is CAISGTRELFF.

The chain carries TRBV2 and TRBJ2-3, with TRBD2 matching over 9 bases. Unmatched junction bases numbered 13, after V lost 8 bases and J lost 1 base. The germline CDR1 and CDR2 sequences are SNHLY and FYNNEI. The CDR3 is 17 amino acids. The CDR3 here is CASSRTSVGRGTDTQYF. In nucleotides, the CDR3 is TGTGCCAGCTCCCGGACTAGCGTCGGGAGGGGCACAGATACGCAGTATTTT.